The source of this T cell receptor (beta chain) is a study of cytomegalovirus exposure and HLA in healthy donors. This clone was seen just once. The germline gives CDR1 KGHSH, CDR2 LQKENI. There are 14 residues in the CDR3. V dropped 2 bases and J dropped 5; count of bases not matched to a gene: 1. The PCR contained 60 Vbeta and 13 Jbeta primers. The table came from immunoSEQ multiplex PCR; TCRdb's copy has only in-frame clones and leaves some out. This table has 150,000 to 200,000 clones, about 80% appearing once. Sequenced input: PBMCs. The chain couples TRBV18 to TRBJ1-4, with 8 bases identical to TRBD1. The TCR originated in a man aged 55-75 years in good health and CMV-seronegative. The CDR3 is CASSPRTGNEKLFF. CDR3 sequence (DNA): TGTGCCAGCTCACCAAGGACAGGGAATGAAAAACTGTTTTTT.